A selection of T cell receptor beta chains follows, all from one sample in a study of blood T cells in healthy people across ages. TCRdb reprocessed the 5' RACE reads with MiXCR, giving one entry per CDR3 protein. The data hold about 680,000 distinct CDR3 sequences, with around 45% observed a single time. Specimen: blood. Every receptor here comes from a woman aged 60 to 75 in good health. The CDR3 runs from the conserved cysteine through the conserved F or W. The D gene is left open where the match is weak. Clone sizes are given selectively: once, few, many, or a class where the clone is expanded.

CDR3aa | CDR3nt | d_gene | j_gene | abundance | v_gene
CASSQGRGGRGTQYF | TGTGCCAGCAGCCAAGGCAGAGGAGGTCGAGGGACCCAGTACTTC | . | TRBJ2-5 | . | TRBV4-2
CSVGGTLLYEQYF | TGCAGCGTAGGAGGGACACTTCTCTACGAGCAGTACTTC | . | TRBJ2-7 | . | TRBV29-1
CASSLVTTSGLTYEQYF | TGTGCCAGCAGCTTAGTTACGACTAGCGGGCTGACCTACGAGCAGTACTTC | TRBD2 | TRBJ2-7 | . | TRBV7-8
CSAGTSGSGDEQFF | TGCAGCGCGGGGACTAGCGGGAGTGGCGATGAGCAGTTCTTC | TRBD2 | TRBJ2-1 | . | TRBV29-1
CASSRGGGWDQPQHF | TGTGCCAGCAGCCGGGGCGGGGGATGGGATCAGCCCCAGCATTTT | . | TRBJ1-5 | . | TRBV7-9
CATSDPPNTGREQFF | TGTGCCACCAGTGATCCTCCCAACACGGGAAGGGAACAGTTCTTC | . | TRBJ2-1 | . | TRBV24-1
CASSLVATSPIGNEQFF | TGTGCCAGCAGCTTAGTAGCGACCTCCCCAATAGGCAATGAGCAGTTCTTC | . | TRBJ2-1 | once | TRBV7-9
CASTSPGWENNEQYF | TGTGCCAGCACCTCTCCGGGCTGGGAAAACAATGAGCAGTACTTC | . | TRBJ2-5 | . | TRBV12-3/TRBV12-4
CASSLLGDNQPQHF | TGTGCCAGCAGCTTATTGGGAGACAATCAGCCCCAGCATTTT | . | TRBJ1-5 | . | TRBV7-9
CASSFLAGVQYF | TGTGCCAGCAGCTTCCTAGCGGGAGTTCAGTACTTC | TRBD2 | TRBJ2-4 | . | TRBV7-2
CASSPAGQFVEFF | TGTGCCAGCAGTCCCGCGGGCCAGTTTGTGGAGTTCTTC | . | TRBJ2-1 | . | TRBV27
CASSVEGGSSYEQYF | TGTGCCAGCAGCGTAGAGGGAGGTAGCTCCTACGAGCAGTACTTC | . | TRBJ2-7 | few | TRBV9
CSVLVGQGPQSHGYTF | TGCAGCGTTCTGGTGGGACAGGGGCCACAAAGCCATGGCTACACCTTC | TRBD1 | TRBJ1-2 | once | TRBV29-1
CASSQDRGFTYGYTF | TGCGCCAGCAGCCAAGATCGGGGATTTACCTATGGCTACACCTTC | . | TRBJ1-2 | once | TRBV4-3
CASSYEGSEDTQYF | TGTGCCAGCAGTTACGAAGGAAGTGAGGATACGCAGTATTTT | . | TRBJ2-3 | . | TRBV6-5
CSARPLGGGVYEQYF | TGCAGTGCTAGACCGCTTGGGGGAGGGGTGTACGAGCAGTACTTC | TRBD2 | TRBJ2-7 | . | TRBV20-1
CSASTIRSSSYNEQFF | TGCAGTGCTAGTACCATCAGGTCGAGCTCCTACAATGAGCAGTTCTTC | . | TRBJ2-1 | . | TRBV20-1
CASSLRQNLYEQYF | TGTGCCAGCAGCTTACGACAGAACCTATACGAGCAGTACTTC | . | TRBJ2-7 | . | TRBV5-6
CASRSPYNEQFF | TGTGCCAGCAGGTCCCCTTACAATGAGCAGTTCTTC | . | TRBJ2-1 | . | TRBV12-3/TRBV12-4
CSVGNGGSYEQYF | TGCAGCGTTGGAAATGGCGGCTCCTACGAGCAGTACTTC | . | TRBJ2-7 | . | TRBV29-1
CASRRGQGNDYGYTF | TGTGCCAGCAGACGAGGACAGGGGAACGACTATGGCTACACCTTC | TRBD1 | TRBJ1-2 | . | TRBV2
CASSSSGLPGANVLTF | TGTGCCAGCAGCTCCTCAGGGCTGCCTGGGGCCAACGTCCTGACTTTC | . | TRBJ2-6 | . | TRBV11-2
CATSNVYNQPQHF | TGTGCCACCAGCAACGTTTACAATCAGCCCCAGCATTTT | . | TRBJ1-5 | . | TRBV15
CSVAGLAAPTDTQYF | TGCAGCGTGGCGGGACTAGCGGCACCCACAGATACGCAGTATTTT | TRBD2 | TRBJ2-3 | . | TRBV29-1